The entry below describes one T cell receptor beta chain. As yet, its antigen is unknown. These data are taken from a study of T cell responses to AZD1222 COVID-19 vaccine. Whole-study results and caveats: After two AZD1222 doses, spike-specific TCR breadth and depth rose versus day 0.

TCRdb's table, derived via immunoSEQ multiplex PCR, lists solely in-frame clones and lacks some. The sample consists of 80,000 or so clones, nearly 85% of them appearing once. Trimming pared 3 bases from V and 2 bases from J, leaving 11 bases between. This CDR3 contains 14 residues. From germline, CDR1 is SGDLS and CDR2 YYNGEE. The sequence derives from an adult in good health. The specimen was peripheral blood, collected on day 0 of AZD1222 vaccination. The gene calls are TRBV9 and TRBJ2-5; possible D gene TRBD2, 6 bases. This CDR3 is CASSATSPQETQYF. The DNA for the CDR3 is TGTGCCAGCAGCGCGACTAGTCCGCAAGAGACCCAGTACTTC.